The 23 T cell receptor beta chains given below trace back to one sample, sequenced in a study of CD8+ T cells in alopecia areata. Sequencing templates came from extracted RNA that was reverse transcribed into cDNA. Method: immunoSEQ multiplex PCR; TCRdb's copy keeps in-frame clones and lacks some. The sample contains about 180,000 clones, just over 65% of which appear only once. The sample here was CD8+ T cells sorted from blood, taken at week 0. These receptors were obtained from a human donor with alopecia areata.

CDR3 sequence (DNA): TGTGCCAGCAGTACCCGGGACAGGGATCAGCCCCAGCATTTT. Protein: CASSTRDRDQPQHF. The genes are TRBV6-5 and TRBJ1-5, with 9 bases aligning to TRBD1. CDR1 is MNHEY and CDR2 is SVGAGI in the germline V gene. J lost 5 bases, V lost 5 bases, and 4 bases had no gene match. The CDR3 spans 14 residues.

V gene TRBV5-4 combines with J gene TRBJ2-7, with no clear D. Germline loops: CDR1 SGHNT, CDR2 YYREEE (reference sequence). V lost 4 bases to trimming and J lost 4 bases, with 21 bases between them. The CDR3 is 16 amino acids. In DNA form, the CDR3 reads TGTGCCAGCAGCCCATTTGACGACGATGGCCTTTACGAGCAGTACTTC. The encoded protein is CASSPFDDDGLYEQYF.

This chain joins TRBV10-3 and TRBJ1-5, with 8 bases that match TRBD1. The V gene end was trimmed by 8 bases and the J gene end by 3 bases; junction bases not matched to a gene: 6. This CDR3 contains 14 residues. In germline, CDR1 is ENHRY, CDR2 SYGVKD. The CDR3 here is CAIGGQVLNQPQHF. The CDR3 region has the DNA TGTGCCATCGGGGGACAGGTCCTCAATCAGCCCCAGCATTTT.

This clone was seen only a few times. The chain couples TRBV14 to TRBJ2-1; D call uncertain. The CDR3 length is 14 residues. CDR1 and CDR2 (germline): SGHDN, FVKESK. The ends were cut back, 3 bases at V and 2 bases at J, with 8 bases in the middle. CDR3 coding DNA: TGTGCCAGCAGCCAGGGTATGACCTACAATGAGCAGTTCTTC. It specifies CASSQGMTYNEQFF.

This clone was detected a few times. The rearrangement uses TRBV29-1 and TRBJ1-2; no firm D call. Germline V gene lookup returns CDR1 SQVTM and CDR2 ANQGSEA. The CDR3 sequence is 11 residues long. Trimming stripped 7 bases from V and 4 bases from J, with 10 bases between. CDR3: CSAPLRYGYTF. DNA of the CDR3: TGCAGCGCCCCCCTTCGCTATGGCTACACCTTC.

The CDR3 reads CASSQWMGETQYF. CDR3 bases: TGCGCCAGCAGCCAATGGATGGGGGAGACCCAGTACTTC. The chain carries TRBV4-1 and TRBJ2-5; D uncertain. V was pared by 2 bases and J by 5 bases, with 9 bases between. Germline V gene lookup returns CDR1 MGHRA and CDR2 YSYEKL. The CDR3 has 13 residues.

The CDR3 loop reads CASSPGNTGELFF. CDR3 nucleotide sequence: TGTGCCAGCAGCCCCGGGAACACCGGGGAGCTGTTTTTT. This sequence joins TRBV5-6 and TRBJ2-2, with D unresolved. Trimming cost V 4 bases and J 1 base, with 5 bases left between them. CDR1 is SGHDT, CDR2 YYEEEE, per germline. The CDR3 contains 13 residues.

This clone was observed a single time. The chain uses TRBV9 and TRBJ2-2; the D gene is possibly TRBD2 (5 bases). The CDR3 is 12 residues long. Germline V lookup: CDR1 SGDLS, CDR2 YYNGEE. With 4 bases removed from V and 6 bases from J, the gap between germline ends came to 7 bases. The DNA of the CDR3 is TGTGCCAGCAGCCGGGGTTCCGGGGAGCTGTTTTTT. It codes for CASSRGSGELFF.

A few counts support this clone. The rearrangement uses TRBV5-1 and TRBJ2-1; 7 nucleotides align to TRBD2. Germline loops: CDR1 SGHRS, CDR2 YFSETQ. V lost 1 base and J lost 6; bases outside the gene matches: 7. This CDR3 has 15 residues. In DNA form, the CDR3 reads TGCGCCAGCAGCTTGTCGAGCGGGGAAGTCAATGAGCAGTTCTTC. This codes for CASSLSSGEVNEQFF. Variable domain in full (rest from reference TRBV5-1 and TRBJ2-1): KAGVTQTPRYLIKTRGQQVTLSCSPISGHRSVSWYQQTPGQGLQFLFEYFSETQRNKGNFPGRFSGRQFSNSRSEMNVSTLELGDSALYLCASSLSSGEVNEQFFGPGTRLTVL.

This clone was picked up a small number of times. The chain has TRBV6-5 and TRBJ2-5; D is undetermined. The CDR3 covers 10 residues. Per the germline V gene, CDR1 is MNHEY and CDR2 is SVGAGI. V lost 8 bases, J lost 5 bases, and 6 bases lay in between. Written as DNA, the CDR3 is TGTGCCAGCGGGGTGGAGACCCAGTACTTC. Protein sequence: CASGVETQYF.

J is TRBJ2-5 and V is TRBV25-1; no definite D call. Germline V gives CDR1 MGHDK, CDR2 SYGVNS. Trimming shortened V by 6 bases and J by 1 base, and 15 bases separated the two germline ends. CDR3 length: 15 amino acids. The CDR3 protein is CASSRSSRSQETQYF. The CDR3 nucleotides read TGTGCCAGCAGCCGGTCATCAAGGTCCCAAGAGACCCAGTACTTC.

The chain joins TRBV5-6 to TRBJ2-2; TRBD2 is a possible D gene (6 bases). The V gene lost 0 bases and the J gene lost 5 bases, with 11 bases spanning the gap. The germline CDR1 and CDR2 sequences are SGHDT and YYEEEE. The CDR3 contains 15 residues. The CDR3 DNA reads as TGTGCCAGCAGCTTGGGACTAGTGGGGACCGGGGAGCTGTTTTTT. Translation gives CASSLGLVGTGELFF.

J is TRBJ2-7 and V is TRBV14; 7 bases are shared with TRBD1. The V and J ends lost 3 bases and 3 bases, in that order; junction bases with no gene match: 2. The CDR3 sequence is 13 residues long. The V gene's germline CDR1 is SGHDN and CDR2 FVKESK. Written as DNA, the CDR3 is TGTGCCAGCAGCCACAGGGGGAGCTACGAGCAGTACTTC. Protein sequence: CASSHRGSYEQYF.

CDR3 DNA: TGTGCCAGCAGTTGGGGCGGGGGCGGGACAGATACGCAGTATTTT. This encodes CASSWGGGGTDTQYF. This chain uses TRBV27 with TRBJ2-3; a possible D gene is TRBD2 (7 bases). Germline V gene data show CDR1 as MNHEY and CDR2 as SMNVEV (reference sequence). This CDR3 contains 15 residues. V was shortened by 4 bases and J by 3 bases, with 14 bases between the two germline ends.

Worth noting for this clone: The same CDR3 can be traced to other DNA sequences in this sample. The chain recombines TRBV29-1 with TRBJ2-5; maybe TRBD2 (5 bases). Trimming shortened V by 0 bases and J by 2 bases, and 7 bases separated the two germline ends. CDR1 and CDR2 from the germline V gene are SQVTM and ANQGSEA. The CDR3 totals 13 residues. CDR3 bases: TGCAGCGTTGAAGATCGGGGACAAGAGACCCAGTACTTC. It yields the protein CSVEDRGQETQYF.

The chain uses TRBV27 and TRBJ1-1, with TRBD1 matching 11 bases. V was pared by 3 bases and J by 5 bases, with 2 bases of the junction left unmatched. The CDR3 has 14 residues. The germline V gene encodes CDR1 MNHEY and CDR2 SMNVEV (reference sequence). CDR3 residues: CASSFGTGGTEAFF. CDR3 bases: TGTGCCAGCAGTTTCGGGACAGGGGGGACTGAAGCTTTCTTT.

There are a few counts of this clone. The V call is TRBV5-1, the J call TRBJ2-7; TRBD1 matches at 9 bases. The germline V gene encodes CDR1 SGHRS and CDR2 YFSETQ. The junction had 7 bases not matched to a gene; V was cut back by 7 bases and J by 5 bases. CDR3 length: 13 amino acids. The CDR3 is CASHGTGLNEQYF. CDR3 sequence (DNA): TGCGCCAGCCACGGGACAGGGCTCAACGAGCAGTACTTC.

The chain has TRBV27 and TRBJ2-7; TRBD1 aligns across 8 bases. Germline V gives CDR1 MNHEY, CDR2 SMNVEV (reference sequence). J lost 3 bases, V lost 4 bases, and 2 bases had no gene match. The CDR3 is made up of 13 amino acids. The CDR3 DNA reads TGTGCCAGCAGTTATACAGGGGGCTACGAGCAGTACTTC. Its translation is CASSYTGGYEQYF.

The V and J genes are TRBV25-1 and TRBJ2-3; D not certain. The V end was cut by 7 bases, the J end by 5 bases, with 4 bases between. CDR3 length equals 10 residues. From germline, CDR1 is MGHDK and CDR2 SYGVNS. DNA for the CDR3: TGTGCCAGCAATGGAGATACGCAGTATTTT. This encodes CASNGDTQYF.

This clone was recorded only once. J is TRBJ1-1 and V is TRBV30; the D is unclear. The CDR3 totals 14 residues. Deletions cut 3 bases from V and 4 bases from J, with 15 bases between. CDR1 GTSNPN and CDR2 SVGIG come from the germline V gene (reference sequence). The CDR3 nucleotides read TGTGCCTGGAGCTCTAAAAATCGGGGCACTGAAGCTTTCTTT. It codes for CAWSSKNRGTEAFF.

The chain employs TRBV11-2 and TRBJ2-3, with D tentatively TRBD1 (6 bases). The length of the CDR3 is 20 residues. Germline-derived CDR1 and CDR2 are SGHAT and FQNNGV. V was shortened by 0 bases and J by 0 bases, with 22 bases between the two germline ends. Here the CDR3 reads CASSLDRAPTGGLSTDTQYF. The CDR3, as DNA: TGTGCCAGCAGCTTAGATAGGGCCCCGACAGGTGGCCTTAGCACAGATACGCAGTATTTT.

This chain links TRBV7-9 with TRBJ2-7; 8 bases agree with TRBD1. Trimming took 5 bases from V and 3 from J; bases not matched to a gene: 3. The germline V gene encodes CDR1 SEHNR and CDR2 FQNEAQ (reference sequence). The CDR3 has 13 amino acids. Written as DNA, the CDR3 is TGTGCCAGCAGCCCCAGGGGGCACTACGAGCAGTACTTC. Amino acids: CASSPRGHYEQYF.

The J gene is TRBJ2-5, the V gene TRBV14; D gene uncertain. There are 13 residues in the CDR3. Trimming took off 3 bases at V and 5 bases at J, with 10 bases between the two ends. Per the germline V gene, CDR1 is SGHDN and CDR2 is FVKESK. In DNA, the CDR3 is TGTGCCAGCAGCCACCTCTCCTTGGAGACCCAGTACTTC. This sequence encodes CASSHLSLETQYF. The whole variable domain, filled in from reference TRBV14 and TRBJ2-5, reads EAGVTQFPSHSVIEKGQTVTLRCDPISGHDNLYWYRRVMGKEIKFLLHFVKESKQDESGMPNNRFLAERTGGTYSTLKVQPAELEDSGVYFCASSHLSLETQYFGPGTRLLVL.